The sequence of this T cell receptor beta chain was determined in a study of blood T cell repertoires in COVID-19. About the research overall: The study drew acute and convalescent COVID-19 samples from the United States, Italy and Spain.

The V gene lost 6 bases and the J gene lost 10 bases, with 15 bases spanning the gap. This CDR3 contains 12 residues. Germline values: CDR1 MDHEN, CDR2 SYDVKM. Per the original methods: Scientists estimated how many nucleated cells there were by amplifying reference gene primers. The table came from immunoSEQ multiplex PCR; TCRdb's copy has only in-frame clones and leaves some out. V and J calls plus clone size are reproduced from that table; the DNA served to infer D and trimming. The sample shows 140,000 or so clones, around 84% of them seen only once. The genes are TRBV28 and TRBJ1-1; weak D call: TRBD1 (5 bases). This TCR was recovered from a woman in her 50s with acute or convalescent COVID-19. The sample consisted of peripheral blood. The CDR3 protein is CASRTGMGRAFF. CDR3 coding DNA: TGTGCCAGCAGAACGGGCATGGGGCGAGCTTTCTTT.